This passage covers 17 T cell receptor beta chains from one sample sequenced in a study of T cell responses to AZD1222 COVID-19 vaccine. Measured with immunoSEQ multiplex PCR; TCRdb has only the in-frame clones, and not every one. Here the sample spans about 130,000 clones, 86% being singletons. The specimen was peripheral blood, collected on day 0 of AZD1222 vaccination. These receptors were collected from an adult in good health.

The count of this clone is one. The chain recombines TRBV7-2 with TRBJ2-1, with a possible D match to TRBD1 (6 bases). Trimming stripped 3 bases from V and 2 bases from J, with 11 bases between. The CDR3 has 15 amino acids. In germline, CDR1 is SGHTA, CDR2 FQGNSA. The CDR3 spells CASSFRDKAYNEQFF. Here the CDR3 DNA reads TGTGCCAGCAGCTTCCGGGACAAAGCCTACAATGAGCAGTTCTTC. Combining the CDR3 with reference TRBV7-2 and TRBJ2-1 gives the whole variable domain GAGVSQSPSNKVTEKGKDVELRCDPISGHTALYWYRQSLGQGLEFLIYFQGNSAPDKSGLPSDRFSAERTGGSVSTLTIQRTQQEDSAVYLCASSFRDKAYNEQFFGPGTRLTVL.

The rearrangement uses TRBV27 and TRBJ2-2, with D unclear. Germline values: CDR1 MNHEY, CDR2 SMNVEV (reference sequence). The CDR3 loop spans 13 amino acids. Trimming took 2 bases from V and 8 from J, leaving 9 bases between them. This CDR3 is CASSLTRVGELFF. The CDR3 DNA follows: TGTGCCAGCAGTTTAACCCGGGTAGGGGAGCTGTTTTTT.

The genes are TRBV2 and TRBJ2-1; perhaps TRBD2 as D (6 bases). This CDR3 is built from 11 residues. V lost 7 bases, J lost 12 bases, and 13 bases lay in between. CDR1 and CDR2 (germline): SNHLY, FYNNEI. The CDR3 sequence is CASTEGRGQFF. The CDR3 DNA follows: TGTGCCAGCACCGAGGGGCGGGGGCAGTTCTTC.

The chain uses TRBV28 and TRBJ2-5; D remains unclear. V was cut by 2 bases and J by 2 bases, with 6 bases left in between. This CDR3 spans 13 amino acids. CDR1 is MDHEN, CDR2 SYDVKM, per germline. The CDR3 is CASSLDIQETQYF. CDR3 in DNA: TGTGCCAGCAGTTTAGACATACAAGAGACCCAGTACTTC.

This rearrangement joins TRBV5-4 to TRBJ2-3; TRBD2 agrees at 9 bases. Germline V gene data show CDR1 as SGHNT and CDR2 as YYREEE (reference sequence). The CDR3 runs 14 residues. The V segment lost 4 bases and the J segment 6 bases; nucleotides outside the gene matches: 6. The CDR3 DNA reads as TGTGCCAGCAGCCACGGGACTAGCCGGGATACGCAGTATTTT. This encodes CASSHGTSRDTQYF. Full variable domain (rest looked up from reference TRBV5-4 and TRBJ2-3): ETGVTQSPTHLIKTRGQQVTLRCSSQSGHNTVSWYQQALGQGPQFIFQYYREEENGRGNFPPRFSGLQFPNYSSELNVNALELDDSALYLCASSHGTSRDTQYFGPGTRLTVL.

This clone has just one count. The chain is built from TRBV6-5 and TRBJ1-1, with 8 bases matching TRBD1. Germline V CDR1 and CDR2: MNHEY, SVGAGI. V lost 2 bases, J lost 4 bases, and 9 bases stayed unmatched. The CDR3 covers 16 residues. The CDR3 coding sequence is TGTGCCAGCAGTTACGCCACAGGGGGTAAGACCACTGAAGCTTTCTTT. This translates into CASSYATGGKTTEAFF.

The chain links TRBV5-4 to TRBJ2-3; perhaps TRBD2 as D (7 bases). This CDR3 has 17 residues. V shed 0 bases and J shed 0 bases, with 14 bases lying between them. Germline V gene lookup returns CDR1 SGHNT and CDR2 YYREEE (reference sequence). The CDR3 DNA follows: TGTGCCAGCAGCTTGGAAGTCGGGGGGCCTAGCACAGATACGCAGTATTTT. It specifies CASSLEVGGPSTDTQYF.

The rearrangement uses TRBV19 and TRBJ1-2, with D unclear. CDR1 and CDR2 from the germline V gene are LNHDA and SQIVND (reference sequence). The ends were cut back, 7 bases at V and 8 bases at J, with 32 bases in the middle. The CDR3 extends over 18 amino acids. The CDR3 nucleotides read TGTGCCAGTAATTCGGGTGTGACCGGGGAAGCCGAAGTCGGGGGCTACACCTTC. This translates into CASNSGVTGEAEVGGYTF.

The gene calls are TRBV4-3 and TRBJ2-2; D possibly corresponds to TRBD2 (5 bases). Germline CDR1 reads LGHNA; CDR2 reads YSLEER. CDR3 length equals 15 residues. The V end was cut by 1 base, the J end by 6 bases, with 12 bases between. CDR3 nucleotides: TGCGCCAGCAGCCAAGGAAGGGCGGGTTCCGGGGAGCTGTTTTTT. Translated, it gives CASSQGRAGSGELFF.

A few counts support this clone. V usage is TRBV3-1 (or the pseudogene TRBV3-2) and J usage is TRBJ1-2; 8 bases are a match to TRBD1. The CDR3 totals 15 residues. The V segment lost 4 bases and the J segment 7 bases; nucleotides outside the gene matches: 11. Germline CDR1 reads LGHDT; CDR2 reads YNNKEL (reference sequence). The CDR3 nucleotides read TGTGCCAGCAGCCGAACGGACAGGGAGGTCTCTGGCTACACCTTC. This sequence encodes CASSRTDREVSGYTF.

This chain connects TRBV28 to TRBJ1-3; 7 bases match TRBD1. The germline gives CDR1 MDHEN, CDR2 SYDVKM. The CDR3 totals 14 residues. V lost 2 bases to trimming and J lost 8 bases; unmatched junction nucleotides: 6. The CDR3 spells CASSLGQAWDTIYF. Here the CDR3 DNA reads TGTGCCAGCAGTTTAGGACAGGCCTGGGACACCATATATTTT.

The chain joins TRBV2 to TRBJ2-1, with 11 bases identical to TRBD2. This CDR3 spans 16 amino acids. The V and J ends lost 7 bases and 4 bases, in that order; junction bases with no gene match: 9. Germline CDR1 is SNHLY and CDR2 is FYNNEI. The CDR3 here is CASKGTSGNNYNEQFF. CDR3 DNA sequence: TGTGCCAGCAAGGGGACTAGCGGAAATAATTACAATGAGCAGTTCTTC.

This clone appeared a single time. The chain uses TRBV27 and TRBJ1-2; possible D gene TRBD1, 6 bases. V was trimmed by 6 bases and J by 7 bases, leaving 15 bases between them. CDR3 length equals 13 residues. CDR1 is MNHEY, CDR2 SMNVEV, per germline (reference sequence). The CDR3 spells CASSDLGGAGYTF. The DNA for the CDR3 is TGTGCCAGCAGCGATCTGGGGGGGGCTGGCTACACCTTC.

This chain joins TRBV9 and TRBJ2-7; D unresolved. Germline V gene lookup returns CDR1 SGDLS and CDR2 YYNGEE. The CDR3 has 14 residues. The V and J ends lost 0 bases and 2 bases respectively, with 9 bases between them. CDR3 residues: CASSVGPAPYEQYF. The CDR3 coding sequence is TGTGCCAGCAGCGTAGGCCCAGCCCCCTACGAGCAGTACTTC.

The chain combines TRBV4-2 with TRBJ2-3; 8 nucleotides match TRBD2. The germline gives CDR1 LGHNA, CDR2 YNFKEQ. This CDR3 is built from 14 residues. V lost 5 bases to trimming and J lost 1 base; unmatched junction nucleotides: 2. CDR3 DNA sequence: TGTGCCAGCAGCGAGACTAGCGGCACAGATACGCAGTATTTT. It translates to CASSETSGTDTQYF.

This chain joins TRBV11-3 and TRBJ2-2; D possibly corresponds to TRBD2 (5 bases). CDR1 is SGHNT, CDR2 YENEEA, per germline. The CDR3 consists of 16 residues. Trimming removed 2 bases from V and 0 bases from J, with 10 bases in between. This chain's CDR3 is CASSLYGGSNTGELFF. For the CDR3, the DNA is TGTGCCAGCAGCTTATACGGAGGTTCGAACACCGGGGAGCTGTTTTTT.

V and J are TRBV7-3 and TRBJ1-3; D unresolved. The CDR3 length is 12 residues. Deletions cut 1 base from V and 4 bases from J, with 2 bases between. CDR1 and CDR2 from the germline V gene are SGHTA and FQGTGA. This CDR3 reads CASSLNGNTIYF. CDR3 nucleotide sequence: TGTGCCAGCAGCTTAAACGGAAACACCATATATTTT.